These 30 T cell receptor beta chains were sequenced from one sample in a study of cytomegalovirus exposure and HLA in healthy donors. PCR employed 60 Vbeta and 13 Jbeta primers. Produced via immunoSEQ multiplex PCR; TCRdb's table is partial and in-frame only. The data show around 150,000 clones, around 81% seen once. Sequencing was performed on PBMCs. All receptors come from a middle-aged woman in good health and CMV-seronegative.

This chain links TRBV5-1 with TRBJ1-2, with D hard to call. The length of the CDR3 is 14 residues. Per germline, CDR1 SGHRS and CDR2 YFSETQ. Trimming shortened V by 0 bases and J by 8 bases, and 14 bases separated the two germline ends. The CDR3 DNA follows: TGCGCCAGCAGCTTGGCCCCGACCGGAGAGGGCTACACCTTC. Amino acid sequence: CASSLAPTGEGYTF.

The rearrangement uses TRBV6-1 and TRBJ1-5; no definite D call. Trimming stripped 2 bases from V and 8 bases from J, with 7 bases between. There are 12 residues in the CDR3. Germline V gene sequence: CDR1 MNHNS, CDR2 SASEGT. CDR3 sequence reads: CASSELQKPQHF. CDR3 DNA sequence: TGTGCCAGCAGTGAACTGCAGAAGCCCCAGCATTTT.

J is TRBJ2-1 and V is TRBV29-1, with D unclear. Germline CDR1 and CDR2: SQVTM and ANQGSEA. This CDR3 has 11 residues. V was clipped by 4 bases and J by 7 bases, with 8 bases between them. CDR3 sequence: CSVVLRNEQFF. The CDR3, as DNA: TGCAGCGTTGTCTTGCGGAATGAGCAGTTCTTC.

This rearrangement joins TRBV18 to TRBJ2-2; 9 nucleotides match TRBD2. With 4 bases clipped from V and 3 bases from J, the junction kept 6 bases outside the gene matches. This CDR3 has 16 residues. The germline gives CDR1 KGHSH, CDR2 LQKENI. In DNA, the CDR3 is TGTGCCAGCTCACTCTGGACTAGCGAGGACACCGGGGAGCTGTTTTTT. It yields the protein CASSLWTSEDTGELFF.

This chain links TRBV30 with TRBJ2-2; D is ambiguous. The CDR3 is made up of 15 amino acids. Trimming left V 0 bases short and J 6 bases short, with 14 bases between. CDR1 GTSNPN and CDR2 SVGIG come from the germline V gene (reference sequence). CDR3 protein: CAWSVGVNTAGELFF. The CDR3 DNA is TGTGCCTGGAGTGTTGGTGTGAATACAGCCGGGGAGCTGTTTTTT. The full variable domain, its missing parts supplied by reference TRBV30 and TRBJ2-2, is SQTIHQWPATLVQPVGSPLSLECTVEGTSNPNLYWYRQAAGRGLQLLFYSVGIGQISSEVPQNLSASRPQDRQFILSSKKLLLSDSGFYLCAWSVGVNTAGELFFGEGSRLTVL.

V gene TRBV10-3 combines with J gene TRBJ1-1; D is unclear. V lost 0 bases and J lost 2, with 10 bases in between. Looked up from germline, CDR1 is ENHRY and CDR2 is SYGVKD. The CDR3 is 15 amino acids. The CDR3 nucleotides are TGTGCCATCAGTGAGTCGTCCGGAGGAAACACTGAAGCTTTCTTT. Its translation: CAISESSGGNTEAFF.

A single count supports this clone. The chain joins TRBV30 to TRBJ1-5, with 12 bases fitting TRBD1. CDR3 length: 15 amino acids. V gave up 2 bases and J gave up 6 bases; unmatched junction bases: 5. Germline CDR1 reads GTSNPN; CDR2 reads SVGIG (reference sequence). The CDR3 loop is CAWSPGQGAGQPQHF. The CDR3 bases are TGTGCCTGGAGTCCGGGACAGGGGGCCGGTCAGCCCCAGCATTTT. The full variable domain, rest sourced from reference TRBV30 and TRBJ1-5, is SQTIHQWPATLVQPVGSPLSLECTVEGTSNPNLYWYRQAAGRGLQLLFYSVGIGQISSEVPQNLSASRPQDRQFILSSKKLLLSDSGFYLCAWSPGQGAGQPQHFGDGTRLSIL.

This clone was observed a few times. V gene TRBV6-6 combines with J gene TRBJ2-3; 9 bases are a match to TRBD2. This CDR3 contains 14 residues. The V and J ends lost 8 bases and 4 bases, in that order; junction bases with no gene match: 7. The V gene's germline CDR1 is MNHNY and CDR2 SVGAGI (reference sequence). CDR3 amino acids: CASVLAGGADTQYF. The CDR3 DNA reads as TGTGCCAGCGTACTAGCGGGTGGTGCAGATACGCAGTATTTT.

The chain has TRBV5-1 and TRBJ2-5; possibly TRBD2 for D (7 bases). V was cut by 0 bases and J by 1 base, with 13 bases left in between. The germline CDR1 and CDR2 sequences are SGHRS and YFSETQ. The CDR3 runs to 16 residues. CDR3 bases: TGCGCCAGCAGCTTGGCTGGGAGGGGGGGCCAAGAGACCCAGTACTTC. This encodes CASSLAGRGGQETQYF. Based on the CDR3 plus reference TRBV5-1 and TRBJ2-5, the full variable domain is KAGVTQTPRYLIKTRGQQVTLSCSPISGHRSVSWYQQTPGQGLQFLFEYFSETQRNKGNFPGRFSGRQFSNSRSEMNVSTLELGDSALYLCASSLAGRGGQETQYFGPGTRLLVL.

The gene calls are TRBV29-1 and TRBJ2-1; 7 nucleotides line up with TRBD1. This CDR3 comprises 15 residues. Germline trimming cut 5 bases from V and 7 bases from J; bases unmatched to any gene: 14. Germline values: CDR1 SQVTM, CDR2 ANQGSEA. DNA for the CDR3: TGCAGCGTTTTCCTCGTCCGGACAGGCGCAAATGAGCAGTTCTTC. Protein: CSVFLVRTGANEQFF.

The chain employs TRBV5-1 and TRBJ2-3; 12 bases map to TRBD2. The trim removed 0 bases at V and 2 bases at J, leaving 1 base unmatched. This CDR3 comprises 16 residues. Looked up from germline, CDR1 is SGHRS and CDR2 is YFSETQ. CDR3 protein: CASSLGTSGNTDTQYF. In DNA form, the CDR3 reads TGCGCCAGCAGCTTGGGGACTAGCGGGAACACAGATACGCAGTATTTT. The full variable domain, completed using reference TRBV5-1 and TRBJ2-3, is KAGVTQTPRYLIKTRGQQVTLSCSPISGHRSVSWYQQTPGQGLQFLFEYFSETQRNKGNFPGRFSGRQFSNSRSEMNVSTLELGDSALYLCASSLGTSGNTDTQYFGPGTRLTVL.

This chain uses TRBV7-9 with TRBJ1-5, with D unclear. Germline V gene lookup returns CDR1 SEHNR and CDR2 FQNEAQ (reference sequence). Trimming removed 1 base at V and 4 bases at J, with 8 bases between. The length of the CDR3 is 14 residues. The CDR3, as DNA: TGTGCCAGCAGCTTAGATACGGGGAATCAGCCCCAGCATTTT. It translates to CASSLDTGNQPQHF.

This chain connects TRBV6-5 to TRBJ2-5; 11 bases map to TRBD2. The germline V gene encodes CDR1 MNHEY and CDR2 SVGAGI. This CDR3 has 14 residues. The V segment lost 5 bases and the J segment 5 bases; nucleotides outside the gene matches: 4. The CDR3 DNA reads TGTGCCAGCAGTACGCGACTAGCGGGGGAGACCCAGTACTTC. This translates into CASSTRLAGETQYF.

V and J are TRBV28 and TRBJ1-4, with D uncertain. The CDR3 is 14 amino acids. CDR1 is MDHEN and CDR2 is SYDVKM in the germline V gene. Trimming took off 3 bases at V and 0 bases at J, with 5 bases between the two ends. CDR3 in amino acids: CASSFGATNEKLFF. Written as DNA, the CDR3 is TGTGCCAGCAGTTTCGGTGCAACTAATGAAAAACTGTTTTTT.

This chain joins TRBV6-5 and TRBJ2-7, with 9 bases that match TRBD1. J gave up 2 bases and V 5 bases, and 4 bases lay outside the gene matches. The CDR3 runs 14 residues. The germline gives CDR1 MNHEY, CDR2 SVGAGI. The CDR3 DNA reads as TGTGCCAGCAGTAAACAGGGGGCACCCTACGAGCAGTACTTC. This gives the protein CASSKQGAPYEQYF.

This clone was observed a few times. The rearrangement joins TRBV5-6 to TRBJ2-1; 8 nucleotides agree with TRBD1. The ends lost 6 bases at V and 9 bases at J; junction bases unmatched: 14. Germline lookup yields CDR1 SGHDT and CDR2 YYEEEE. This CDR3 is built from 15 residues. This chain's CDR3 is CASTYTGTGGGEQFF. CDR3 coding DNA: TGTGCCAGCACCTATACCGGGACAGGTGGGGGTGAGCAGTTCTTC.

The V call is TRBV7-8, the J call TRBJ2-3; D is perhaps TRBD2 (5 bases). The CDR3 consists of 16 residues. V gave up 1 base and J gave up 2 bases, with 13 bases separating them. Germline CDR1 SGHVS, CDR2 FQNEAQ. CDR3 bases: TGTGCCAGCAGCTTAGAGGCACAGCGGTCCACAGATACGCAGTATTTT. This sequence encodes CASSLEAQRSTDTQYF.

The V gene is TRBV30, the J gene TRBJ2-5, with D perhaps TRBD2 (6 bases). Germline loops: CDR1 GTSNPN, CDR2 SVGIG (reference sequence). The CDR3 is 13 amino acids. Between the trimmed V and J ends, which lost 0 bases and 5 bases, there was a span of 10 bases. CDR3 loop: CAWSVLAQETQYF. CDR3 coding DNA: TGTGCCTGGAGTGTTCTAGCGCAGGAGACCCAGTACTTC.

This clone came up a few times. In DNA form, the CDR3 reads TGTGCCAGTAGTATGAGGGGGATCGGGGAGCTGTTTTTT. Its translation: CASSMRGIGELFF. V is TRBV19 and J is TRBJ2-2, with D possibly matching TRBD1 (6 bases). Trimming stripped 3 bases from V and 7 bases from J, with 9 bases between. The CDR3 runs 13 residues. Germline-derived CDR1 and CDR2 are LNHDA and SQIVND (reference sequence).

The chain recombines TRBV9 with TRBJ2-1; 9 bases agree with TRBD2. V was pared by 0 bases and J by 8 bases, with 6 bases of the junction left unmatched. Germline loops: CDR1 SGDLS, CDR2 YYNGEE. This CDR3 has 15 amino acids. As DNA, the CDR3 is TGTGCCAGCAGCGTAGAGGGCGGGAGGGCCCATGAGCAGTTCTTC. It translates to CASSVEGGRAHEQFF.

This sequence joins TRBV13 and TRBJ2-2; 9 positions agree with TRBD1. The CDR3 consists of 16 residues. The ends lost 2 bases at V and 5 bases at J; junction bases unmatched: 6. Germline V gives CDR1 PRHDT, CDR2 FYEKMQ (reference sequence). CDR3 DNA sequence: TGTGCCAGCAGCTTACACGACAGGGGGGGGACCGGGGAGCTGTTTTTT. It specifies CASSLHDRGGTGELFF.

This chain connects TRBV9 to TRBJ2-5; no definite D call. Germline V gene sequence: CDR1 SGDLS, CDR2 YYNGEE. V shed 4 bases and J shed 1 base, with 8 bases lying between them. CDR3 length: 13 amino acids. The DNA for the CDR3 is TGTGCCAGCAGCTCAGATTTCCAAGAGACCCAGTACTTC. Translated, it gives CASSSDFQETQYF.

This clone was seen more than once but under ten times. In nucleotides, the CDR3 is TGTGCCAGCAGCAGCGACTACGAGCAGTACTTC. Translating it yields CASSSDYEQYF. The chain links TRBV9 to TRBJ2-7; no clear D gene. Germline V gene sequence: CDR1 SGDLS, CDR2 YYNGEE. Trimming pared 4 bases from V and 3 bases from J, leaving 5 bases between. The CDR3 extends over 11 amino acids. The whole variable domain, filled in from reference TRBV9 and TRBJ2-7, reads DSGVTQTPKHLITATGQRVTLRCSPRSGDLSVYWYQQSLDQGLQFLIQYYNGEERAKGNILERFSAQQFPDLHSELNLSSLELGDSALYFCASSSDYEQYFGPGTRLTVT.

V is TRBV5-1 and J is TRBJ1-5, with D unresolved. Trimming took 4 bases from V and 3 from J, leaving 14 bases between them. Germline V CDR1 and CDR2: SGHRS, YFSETQ. The CDR3 runs to 15 residues. CDR3 residues: CASSLEGVVNQPQHF. In DNA, the CDR3 is TGCGCCAGCAGCCTAGAAGGAGTCGTCAATCAGCCCCAGCATTTT.

This clone turned up a few times. The gene calls are TRBV18 and TRBJ1-1; 10 bases line up with TRBD1. Germline CDR1 is KGHSH and CDR2 is LQKENI. The CDR3 extends over 15 amino acids. Trimming took 3 bases from V and 1 from J; bases not matched to a gene: 2. The CDR3 sequence is CASSPDRGPNTEAFF. CDR3 in DNA: TGTGCCAGCTCACCCGACAGGGGGCCGAACACTGAAGCTTTCTTT.

Remarks on this clone: Within the sample, other DNA sequences also encode this same CDR3. This chain joins TRBV19 and TRBJ1-1; unclear D gene. V dropped 0 bases and J dropped 2 bases, with 4 bases sitting between them. This CDR3 region has 13 residues. In germline, CDR1 is LNHDA, CDR2 SQIVND (reference sequence). The CDR3 region has the DNA TGTGCCAGTAGTATAGACAGAAACACTGAAGCTTTCTTT. Translating gives CASSIDRNTEAFF. Full variable domain (outside the CDR3, taken from reference TRBV19 and TRBJ1-1): DGGITQSPKYLFRKEGQNVTLSCEQNLNHDAMYWYRQDPGQGLRLIYYSQIVNDFQKGDIAEGYSVSREKKESFPLTVTSAQKNPTAFYLCASSIDRNTEAFFGQGTRLTVV.

This chain connects TRBV7-9 to TRBJ1-2, with TRBD1 as a possible D gene (5 bases). CDR3 length: 17 residues. Germline-derived CDR1 and CDR2 are SEHNR and FQNEAQ (reference sequence). The ends were cut back, 1 base at V and 8 bases at J, with 23 bases in the middle. CDR3 protein: CASSLGSQRGGKMGYTF. As DNA, the CDR3 is TGTGCCAGCAGCTTAGGGTCGCAGAGGGGAGGTAAAATGGGCTACACCTTC.

The chain is built from TRBV7-2 and TRBJ2-1; D might be TRBD2 (5 bases). The germline gives CDR1 SGHTA, CDR2 FQGNSA. The CDR3 sequence is 15 residues long. V dropped 6 bases and J dropped 1 base, with 13 bases sitting between them. CDR3 nucleotides: TGTGCCAGCAGGGAAGCGACTACTTCCTACAATGAGCAGTTCTTC. Amino acid sequence: CASREATTSYNEQFF.

V and J are TRBV6-1 and TRBJ2-5; a possible D gene is TRBD2 (5 bases). Germline CDR1 MNHNS, CDR2 SASEGT. The CDR3 totals 13 residues. V was pared by 4 bases and J by 10 bases, with 16 bases between. Here the CDR3 DNA reads TGTGCCAGCAGTGCGTCCCCTAGAGGAGGCCAGTACTTC. As protein: CASSASPRGGQYF.

The rearrangement joins TRBV11-3 to TRBJ2-5; 13 bases line up with TRBD2. This CDR3 is 17 amino acids long. V shed 1 base, J shed 0 bases, and the junction held 2 bases outside the gene matches. Germline V lookup: CDR1 SGHNT, CDR2 YENEEA. Here the CDR3 reads CASSLVGTSGDQETQYF. The CDR3 DNA is TGTGCCAGCAGCTTAGTAGGGACTAGCGGGGACCAAGAGACCCAGTACTTC.